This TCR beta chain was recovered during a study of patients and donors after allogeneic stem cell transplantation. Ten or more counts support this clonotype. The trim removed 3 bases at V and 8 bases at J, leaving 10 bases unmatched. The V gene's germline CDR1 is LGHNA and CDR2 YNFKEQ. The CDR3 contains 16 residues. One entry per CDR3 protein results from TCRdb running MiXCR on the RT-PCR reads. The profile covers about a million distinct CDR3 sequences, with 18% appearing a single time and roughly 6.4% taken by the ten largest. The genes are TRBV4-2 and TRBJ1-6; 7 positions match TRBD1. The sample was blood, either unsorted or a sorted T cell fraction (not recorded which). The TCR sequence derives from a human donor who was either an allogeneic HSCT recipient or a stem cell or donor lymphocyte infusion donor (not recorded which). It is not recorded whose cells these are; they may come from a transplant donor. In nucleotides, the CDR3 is TGTGCCAGCAGCCAGACGACAGGGTGGGGGTATTCACCCCTCCACTTT. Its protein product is CASSQTTGWGYSPLHF.